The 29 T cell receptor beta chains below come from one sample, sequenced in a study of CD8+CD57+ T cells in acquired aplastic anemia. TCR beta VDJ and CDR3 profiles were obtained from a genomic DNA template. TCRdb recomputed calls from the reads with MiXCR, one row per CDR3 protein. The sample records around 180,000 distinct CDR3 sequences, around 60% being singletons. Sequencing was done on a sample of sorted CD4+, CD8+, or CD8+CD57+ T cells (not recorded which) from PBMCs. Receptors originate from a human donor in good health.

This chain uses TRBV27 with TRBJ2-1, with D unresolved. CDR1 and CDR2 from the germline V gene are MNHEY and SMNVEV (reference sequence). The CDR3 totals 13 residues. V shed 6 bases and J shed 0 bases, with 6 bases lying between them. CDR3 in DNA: TGTGCCAGCAGACCCGGCTCCTACAATGAGCAGTTCTTC. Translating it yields CASRPGSYNEQFF.

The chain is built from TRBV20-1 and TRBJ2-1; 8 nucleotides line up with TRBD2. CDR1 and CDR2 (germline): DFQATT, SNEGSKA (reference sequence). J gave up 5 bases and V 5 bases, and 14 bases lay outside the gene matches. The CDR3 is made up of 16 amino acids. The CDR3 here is CSALILGRGADNEQFF. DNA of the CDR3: TGCAGTGCTCTTATCTTGGGGCGGGGGGCCGACAATGAGCAGTTCTTC.

CDR3 in DNA: TGTGCCAGCAGTGAATGGGAGCAGGGCGGAAACACCATATATTTT. This translates into CASSEWEQGGNTIYF. This rearrangement joins TRBV25-1 to TRBJ1-3; tentative D call: TRBD1 (5 bases). The CDR3 length is 15 residues. CDR1 is MGHDK, CDR2 SYGVNS, per germline. Between the trimmed V and J ends, which lost 1 base and 4 bases, there was a span of 11 bases.

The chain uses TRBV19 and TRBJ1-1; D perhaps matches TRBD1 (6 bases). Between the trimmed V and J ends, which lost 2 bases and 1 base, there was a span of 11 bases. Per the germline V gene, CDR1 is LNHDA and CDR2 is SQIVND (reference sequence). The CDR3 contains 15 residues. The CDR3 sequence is CASSIRTDKNTEAFF. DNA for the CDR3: TGTGCCAGTAGTATACGGACAGACAAGAACACTGAAGCTTTCTTT.

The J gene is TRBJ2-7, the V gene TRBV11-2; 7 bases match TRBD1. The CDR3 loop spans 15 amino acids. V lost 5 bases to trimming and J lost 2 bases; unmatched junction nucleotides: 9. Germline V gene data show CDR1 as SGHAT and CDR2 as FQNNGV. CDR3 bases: TGTGCCAGCAGCCGCACCGGGACAGCGGCCTACGAGCAGTACTTC. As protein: CASSRTGTAAYEQYF.

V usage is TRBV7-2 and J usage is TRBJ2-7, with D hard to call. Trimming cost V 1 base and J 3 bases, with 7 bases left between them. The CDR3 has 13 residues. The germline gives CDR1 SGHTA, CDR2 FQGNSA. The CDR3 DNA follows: TGTGCCAGCAGCTTAGTCAGGAACTACGAGCAGTACTTC. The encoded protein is CASSLVRNYEQYF. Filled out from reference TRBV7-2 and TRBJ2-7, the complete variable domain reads GAGVSQSPSNKVTEKGKDVELRCDPISGHTALYWYRQSLGQGLEFLIYFQGNSAPDKSGLPSDRFSAERTGGSVSTLTIQRTQQEDSAVYLCASSLVRNYEQYFGPGTRLTVT.

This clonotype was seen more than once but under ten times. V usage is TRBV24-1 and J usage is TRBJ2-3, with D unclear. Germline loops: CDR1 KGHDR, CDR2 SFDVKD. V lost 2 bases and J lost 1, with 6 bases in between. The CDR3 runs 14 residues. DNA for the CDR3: TGTGCCACCAGTGATTCTTCGGGCACAGATACGCAGTATTTT. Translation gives CATSDSSGTDTQYF.

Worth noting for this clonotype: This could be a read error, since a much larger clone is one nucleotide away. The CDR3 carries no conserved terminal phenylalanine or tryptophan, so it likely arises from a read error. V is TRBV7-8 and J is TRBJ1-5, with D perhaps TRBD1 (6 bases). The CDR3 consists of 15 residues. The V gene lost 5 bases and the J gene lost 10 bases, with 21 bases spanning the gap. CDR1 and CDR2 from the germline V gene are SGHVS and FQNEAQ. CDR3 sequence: CASSTPGTRVGPQHS. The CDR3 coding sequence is TGTGCCAGCAGCACACCCGGGACACGGGTTGGTCCCCAGCATTCT.

This chain's CDR3 is CASSRSNRAVYEQYF. CDR3 DNA sequence: TGTGCCAGCAGCCGAAGTAACAGGGCAGTCTACGAGCAGTACTTC. The chain employs TRBV7-2 and TRBJ2-7; weak D call: TRBD1 (6 bases). The V and J ends lost 5 bases and 3 bases respectively, with 17 bases between them. The CDR3 has 15 residues. Germline loops: CDR1 SGHTA, CDR2 FQGNSA.

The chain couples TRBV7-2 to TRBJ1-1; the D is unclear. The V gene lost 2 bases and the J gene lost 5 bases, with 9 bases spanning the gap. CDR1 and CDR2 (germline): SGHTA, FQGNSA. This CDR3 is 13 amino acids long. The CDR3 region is CASSLKGLTEAFF. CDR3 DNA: TGTGCCAGCAGCTTAAAGGGTTTGACTGAAGCTTTCTTT.

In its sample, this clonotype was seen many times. CDR3 protein: CASSPEYPRGPGELFF. The CDR3, as DNA: TGTGCCAGCAGCCCTGAGTACCCCAGGGGGCCCGGGGAGCTGTTTTTT. This chain connects TRBV5-8 to TRBJ2-2; 8 bases are shared with TRBD1. CDR1 is SGHTS, CDR2 YDEGEE, per germline. With V trimmed by 4 bases and J by 6 bases, 11 bases remained unmatched. The CDR3 totals 16 residues.

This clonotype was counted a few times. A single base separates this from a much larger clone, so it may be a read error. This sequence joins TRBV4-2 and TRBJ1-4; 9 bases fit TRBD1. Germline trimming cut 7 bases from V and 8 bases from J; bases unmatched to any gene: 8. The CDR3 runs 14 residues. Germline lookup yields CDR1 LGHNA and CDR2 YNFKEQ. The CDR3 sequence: CASNQGQGGEKLFF. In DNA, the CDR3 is TGTGCCAGCAACCAGGGACAGGGAGGCGAAAAACTGTTTTTT.

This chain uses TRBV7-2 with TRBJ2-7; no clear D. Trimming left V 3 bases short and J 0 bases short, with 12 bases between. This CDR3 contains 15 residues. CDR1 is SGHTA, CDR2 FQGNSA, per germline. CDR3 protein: CASSLLDGRSYEQYF. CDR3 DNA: TGTGCCAGCAGCTTGCTGGACGGCCGCTCCTACGAGCAGTACTTC.

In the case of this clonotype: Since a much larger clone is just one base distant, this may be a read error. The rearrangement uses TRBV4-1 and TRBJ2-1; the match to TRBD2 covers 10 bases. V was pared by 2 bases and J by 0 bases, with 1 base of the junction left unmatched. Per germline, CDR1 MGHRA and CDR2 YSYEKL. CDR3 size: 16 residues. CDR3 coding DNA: TGCGCCAGCAGCCAAAGCGGGAGGGTCTCCTACAATGAGCAGTTCTTC. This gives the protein CASSQSGRVSYNEQFF.

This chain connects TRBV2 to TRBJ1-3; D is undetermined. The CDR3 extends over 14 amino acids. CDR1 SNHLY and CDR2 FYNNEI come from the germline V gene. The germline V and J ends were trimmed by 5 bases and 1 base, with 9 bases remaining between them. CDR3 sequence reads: CASSLTTSGNTIYF. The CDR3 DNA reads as TGTGCCAGCAGTTTAACAACATCTGGAAACACCATATATTTT. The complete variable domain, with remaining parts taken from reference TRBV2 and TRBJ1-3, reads EPEVTQTPSHQVTQMGQEVILRCVPISNHLYFYWYRQILGQKVEFLVSFYNNEISEKSEIFDDQFSVERPDGSNFTLKIRSTKLEDSAMYFCASSLTTSGNTIYFGEGSWLTVV.

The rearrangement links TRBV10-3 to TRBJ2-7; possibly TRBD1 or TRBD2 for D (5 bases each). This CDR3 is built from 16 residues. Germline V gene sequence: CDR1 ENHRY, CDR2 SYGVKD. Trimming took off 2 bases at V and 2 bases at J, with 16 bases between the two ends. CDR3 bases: TGTGCCATCAGTGAGGTCGTGTCTCGGGGACCCTACGAGCAGTACTTC. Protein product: CAISEVVSRGPYEQYF.

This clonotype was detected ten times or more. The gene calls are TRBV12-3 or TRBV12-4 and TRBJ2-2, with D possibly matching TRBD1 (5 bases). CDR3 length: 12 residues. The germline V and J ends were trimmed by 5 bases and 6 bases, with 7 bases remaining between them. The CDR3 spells CASSAGSGELFF. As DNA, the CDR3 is TGTGCCAGCAGTGCAGGGTCCGGGGAGCTGTTTTTT.

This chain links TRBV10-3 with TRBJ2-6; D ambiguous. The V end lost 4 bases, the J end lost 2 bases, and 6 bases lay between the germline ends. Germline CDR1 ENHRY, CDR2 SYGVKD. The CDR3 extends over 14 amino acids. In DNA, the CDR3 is TGTGCCATCAGTGTGGGTACTGGGGCCAACGTCCTGACTTTC. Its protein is CAISVGTGANVLTF.

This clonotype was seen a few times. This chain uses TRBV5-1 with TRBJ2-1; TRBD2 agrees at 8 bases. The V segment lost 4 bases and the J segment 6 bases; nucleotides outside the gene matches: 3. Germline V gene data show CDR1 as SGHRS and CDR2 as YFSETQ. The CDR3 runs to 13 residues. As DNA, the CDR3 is TGCGCCAGCAGCCCCGGGACTAGCAATGAGCAGTTCTTC. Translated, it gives CASSPGTSNEQFF. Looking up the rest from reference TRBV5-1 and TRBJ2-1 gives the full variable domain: KAGVTQTPRYLIKTRGQQVTLSCSPISGHRSVSWYQQTPGQGLQFLFEYFSETQRNKGNFPGRFSGRQFSNSRSEMNVSTLELGDSALYLCASSPGTSNEQFFGPGTRLTVL.

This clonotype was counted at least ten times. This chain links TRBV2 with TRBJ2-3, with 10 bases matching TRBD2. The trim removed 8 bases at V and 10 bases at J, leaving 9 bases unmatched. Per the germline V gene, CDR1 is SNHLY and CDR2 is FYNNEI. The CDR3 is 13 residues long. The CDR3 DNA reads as TGTGCCAGCGTGCAGCGGGAGGGCCTACCGCAGTATTTT. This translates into CASVQREGLPQYF.

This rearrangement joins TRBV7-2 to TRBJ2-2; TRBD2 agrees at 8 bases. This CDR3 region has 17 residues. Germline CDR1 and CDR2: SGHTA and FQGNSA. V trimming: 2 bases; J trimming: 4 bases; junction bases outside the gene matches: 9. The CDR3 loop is CASSLTREGRVTGELFF. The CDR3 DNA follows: TGTGCCAGCAGCTTAACACGGGAGGGTCGGGTCACCGGGGAGCTGTTTTTT.

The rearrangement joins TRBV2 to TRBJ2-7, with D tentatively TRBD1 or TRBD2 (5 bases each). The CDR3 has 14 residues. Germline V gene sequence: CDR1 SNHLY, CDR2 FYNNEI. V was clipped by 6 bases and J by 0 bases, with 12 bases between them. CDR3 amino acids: CASREGLASYEQYF. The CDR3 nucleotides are TGTGCCAGCAGAGAGGGGCTTGCCTCCTACGAGCAGTACTTC.

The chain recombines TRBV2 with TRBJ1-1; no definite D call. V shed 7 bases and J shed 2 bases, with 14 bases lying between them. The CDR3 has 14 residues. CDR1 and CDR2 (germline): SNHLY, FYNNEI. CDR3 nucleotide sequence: TGTGCCAGCATGAAGAACAGCATTAACACTGAAGCTTTCTTT. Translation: CASMKNSINTEAFF.

The CDR3, as DNA: TGTGCCAGTAGTCGCGGGACATTGAACTATGGCTACACCTTC. Residues: CASSRGTLNYGYTF. V and J are TRBV19 and TRBJ1-2; TRBD1 might be the D (6 bases). Trimming cost V 5 bases and J 2 bases, with 12 bases left between them. This CDR3 is built from 14 residues. Germline V gene lookup returns CDR1 LNHDA and CDR2 SQIVND (reference sequence).

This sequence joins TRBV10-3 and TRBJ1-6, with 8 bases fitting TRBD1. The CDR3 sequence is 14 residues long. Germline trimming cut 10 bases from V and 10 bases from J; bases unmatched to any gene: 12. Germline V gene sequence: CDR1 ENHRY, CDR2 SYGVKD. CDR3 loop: CATDLQGVGSPLHF. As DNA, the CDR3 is TGTGCCACCGATCTACAGGGGGTAGGGTCACCCCTCCACTTT.

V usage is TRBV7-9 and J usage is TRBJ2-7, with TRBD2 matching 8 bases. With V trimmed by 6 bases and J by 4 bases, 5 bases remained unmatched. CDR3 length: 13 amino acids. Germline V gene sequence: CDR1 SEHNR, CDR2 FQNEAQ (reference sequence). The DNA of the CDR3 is TGTGCCAGCAGTGATCGCGGGGGGTACGAGCAGTACTTC. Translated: CASSDRGGYEQYF.

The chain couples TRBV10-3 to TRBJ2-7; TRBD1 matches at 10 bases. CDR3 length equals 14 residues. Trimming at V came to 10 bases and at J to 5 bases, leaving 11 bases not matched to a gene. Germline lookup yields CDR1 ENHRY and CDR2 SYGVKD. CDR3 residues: CASTADRGPDEQYF. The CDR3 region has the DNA TGTGCCAGCACCGCCGACAGGGGGCCCGACGAGCAGTACTTC.

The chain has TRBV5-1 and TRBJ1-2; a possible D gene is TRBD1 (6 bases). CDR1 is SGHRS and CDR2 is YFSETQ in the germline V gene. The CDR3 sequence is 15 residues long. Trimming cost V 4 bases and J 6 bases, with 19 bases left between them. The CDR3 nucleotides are TGCGCCAGCAGCGCGGCCGAAACAGGGTTAGATGGCTACACCTTC. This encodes CASSAAETGLDGYTF.

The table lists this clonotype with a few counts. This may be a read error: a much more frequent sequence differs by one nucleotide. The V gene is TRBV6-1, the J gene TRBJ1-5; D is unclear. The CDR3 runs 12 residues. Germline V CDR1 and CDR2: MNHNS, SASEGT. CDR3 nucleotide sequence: TGTGCCAGCAGTGGGATTCTTCAGCTCCAGCATTTT. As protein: CASSGILQLQHF.